What follows are 19 T cell receptor beta chains derived from one specimen sequenced in a study of blood T cell repertoires in COVID-19. Produced via immunoSEQ multiplex PCR; TCRdb's table is partial and in-frame only. The sample lists roughly 300,000 clones, around 83% occurring once. Material: peripheral blood. The receptors stem from a woman in her forties or fifties with acute or convalescent COVID-19.

The V and J genes are TRBV5-4 and TRBJ1-1; weak D call: TRBD1 (5 bases). In germline, CDR1 is SGHNT, CDR2 YYREEE (reference sequence). V was trimmed by 3 bases and J by 5 bases, leaving 17 bases between them. The CDR3 totals 15 residues. CDR3: CASSSRGQGPTEAFF. The CDR3 DNA is TGTGCCAGCAGCTCACGTGGCCAGGGTCCAACTGAAGCTTTCTTT.

This clone was detected only once. The chain uses TRBV29-1 and TRBJ2-3; D remains ambiguous. The CDR3 is 15 amino acids. Germline V gene sequence: CDR1 SQVTM, CDR2 ANQGSEA. V was cut by 7 bases and J by 6 bases, with 23 bases left in between. The CDR3 bases are TGCAGCGCCTCCAGGTCTGTACCGTCCATGGATACGCAGTATTTT. It encodes CSASRSVPSMDTQYF.

The chain combines TRBV13 with TRBJ2-1; 13 nucleotides agree with TRBD2. This CDR3 region has 16 residues. Germline V gene lookup returns CDR1 PRHDT and CDR2 FYEKMQ (reference sequence). The V and J ends lost 5 bases and 6 bases, in that order; junction bases with no gene match: 7. The CDR3 sequence is CASSRLGLAGVNEQFF. In nucleotides, the CDR3 is TGTGCCAGCAGCCGCCTTGGACTAGCGGGAGTCAATGAGCAGTTCTTC.

V gene TRBV7-9 combines with J gene TRBJ1-1; D not resolved. Germline CDR1 is SEHNR and CDR2 is FQNEAQ (reference sequence). Between the trimmed V and J ends, which lost 4 bases and 6 bases, there was a span of 18 bases. CDR3 length: 15 residues. CDR3 in DNA: TGTGCCAGCAGCTCCCTGGACGGGAGGCGCGCTGAAGCTTTCTTT. Encoded protein: CASSSLDGRRAEAFF.

This chain joins TRBV18 and TRBJ2-7; D is possibly TRBD1 (6 bases). The CDR3 length is 15 residues. Per germline, CDR1 KGHSH and CDR2 LQKENI. V shed 1 base and J shed 5 bases, with 15 bases lying between them. CDR3 coding DNA: TGTGCCAGCTCACCACTTTCGCAGGGGAACAACGAGCAGTACTTC. Amino acids: CASSPLSQGNNEQYF.

This sequence joins TRBV9 and TRBJ2-5, with TRBD2 identical over 8 bases. This CDR3 has 14 residues. The germline CDR1 and CDR2 sequences are SGDLS and YYNGEE. The trim removed 4 bases at V and 5 bases at J, leaving 7 bases unmatched. CDR3 sequence: CASSISGSGETQYF. In DNA, the CDR3 is TGTGCCAGCAGCATCAGCGGGAGCGGGGAGACCCAGTACTTC.

This clone was observed a handful of times. This chain uses TRBV10-1 with TRBJ1-5; TRBD1 is a possible D gene (5 bases). The CDR3 totals 12 residues. CDR1 WNHNN and CDR2 SYGVQD come from the germline V gene (reference sequence). The V end was cut by 3 bases, the J end by 5 bases, with 5 bases between. CDR3 amino acids: CASSEGDQPQHF. CDR3 DNA: TGCGCCAGCAGTGAAGGGGATCAGCCCCAGCATTTT.

The genes are TRBV30 and TRBJ1-2; unclear D gene. This CDR3 region has 13 residues. The germline V gene encodes CDR1 GTSNPN and CDR2 SVGIG (reference sequence). V gave up 2 bases and J gave up 7 bases, with 14 bases separating them. CDR3 residues: CAWSKARGSGYTF. The CDR3 nucleotides read TGTGCCTGGAGTAAGGCCCGGGGATCTGGCTACACCTTC.

The chain joins TRBV27 to TRBJ1-2; D possibly corresponds to TRBD1 (5 bases). The germline gives CDR1 MNHEY, CDR2 SMNVEV (reference sequence). The CDR3 sequence is 13 residues long. V was cut by 2 bases and J by 8 bases, with 12 bases left in between. CDR3 bases: TGTGCCAGCAGTTTAAACAGGTTAGGCGGCTACACCTTC. Its protein is CASSLNRLGGYTF.

The chain employs TRBV5-6 and TRBJ2-7, with TRBD1 matching over 8 bases. Per the germline V gene, CDR1 is SGHDT and CDR2 is YYEEEE. The CDR3 totals 16 residues. V gave up 0 bases and J gave up 3 bases; unmatched junction bases: 8. The CDR3 bases are TGTGCCAGCAGCTTGGATATCGGGACAGGAAGCTACGAGCAGTACTTC. It translates to CASSLDIGTGSYEQYF. The full variable domain, its missing parts supplied by reference TRBV5-6 and TRBJ2-7, is DAGVTQSPTHLIKTRGQQVTLRCSPKSGHDTVSWYQQALGQGPQFIFQYYEEEERQRGNFPDRFSGHQFPNYSSELNVNALLLGDSALYLCASSLDIGTGSYEQYFGPGTRLTVT.

The CDR3: CASSLLSGRQTNYGYTF. The CDR3 DNA sequence: TGTGCCAGCAGTCTTTTATCCGGGAGACAGACTAACTATGGCTACACCTTC. The rearrangement uses TRBV6-2 or TRBV6-3 and TRBJ1-2; a possible D gene is TRBD1 (5 bases). The length of the CDR3 is 17 residues. Germline CDR1 and CDR2: MNHEY and SVGEGT. The V gene lost 5 bases and the J gene lost 0 bases, with 19 bases spanning the gap.

The chain uses TRBV2 and TRBJ2-1; 13 positions match TRBD2. The ends lost 7 bases at V and 8 bases at J; junction bases unmatched: 8. The CDR3 is 15 amino acids. Germline V gene data show CDR1 as SNHLY and CDR2 as FYNNEI. For the CDR3, the DNA is TGTGCCAGCAATCCTACTAGCGGGGGGGCCGATGAGCAGTTCTTC. This codes for CASNPTSGGADEQFF.

This clone was detected only a few times. The CDR3: CASTSRRGTGDYGYTF. The CDR3 region has the DNA TGTGCCAGTACCTCCAGGAGGGGGACAGGGGACTATGGCTACACCTTC. V and J are TRBV19 and TRBJ1-2; 10 bases are a match to TRBD1. This CDR3 has 16 amino acids. The germline CDR1 and CDR2 sequences are LNHDA and SQIVND (reference sequence). V was pared by 7 bases and J by 3 bases, with 11 bases of the junction left unmatched.

The CDR3 loop reads CASNQGNYGYTF. The CDR3 DNA reads TGTGCCAGTAACCAGGGAAACTATGGCTACACCTTC. The chain has TRBV19 and TRBJ1-2, with D perhaps matching TRBD1 (5 bases). Germline loops: CDR1 LNHDA, CDR2 SQIVND (reference sequence). CDR3 length equals 12 residues. The V and J ends lost 7 bases and 2 bases respectively, with 8 bases between them.

Only one count was recorded for this clone. V gene TRBV30 combines with J gene TRBJ1-2, with 8 nucleotides matching TRBD1. The germline V gene encodes CDR1 GTSNPN and CDR2 SVGIG (reference sequence). The CDR3 spans 15 residues. The trim removed 0 bases at V and 8 bases at J, leaving 11 bases unmatched. The chain's CDR3 is CAWSVDEQGVGGYTF. CDR3 coding DNA: TGTGCCTGGAGTGTAGACGAACAGGGGGTTGGAGGCTACACCTTC. Looking up the rest from reference TRBV30 and TRBJ1-2 gives the full variable domain: SQTIHQWPATLVQPVGSPLSLECTVEGTSNPNLYWYRQAAGRGLQLLFYSVGIGQISSEVPQNLSASRPQDRQFILSSKKLLLSDSGFYLCAWSVDEQGVGGYTFGSGTRLTVV.

The chain carries TRBV6-5 and TRBJ2-4; D possibly corresponds to TRBD1 (6 bases). The CDR3 length is 15 residues. Trimming shortened V by 2 bases and J by 0 bases, and 8 bases separated the two germline ends. Germline-derived CDR1 and CDR2 are MNHEY and SVGAGI. The CDR3 region is CASSYGGLAKNIQYF. DNA for the CDR3: TGTGCCAGCAGTTACGGGGGCCTAGCCAAAAACATTCAGTACTTC.

The chain carries TRBV5-4 and TRBJ1-2; 12 bases map to TRBD1. Germline CDR1 SGHNT, CDR2 YYREEE (reference sequence). This CDR3 region has 16 residues. V trimming: 3 bases; J trimming: 7 bases; junction bases outside the gene matches: 10. CDR3 amino acids: CASSSTGTGGAVGYTF. CDR3 nucleotide sequence: TGTGCCAGCAGCTCCACCGGGACAGGGGGCGCGGTTGGCTACACCTTC.

V usage is TRBV11-2 and J usage is TRBJ1-2; a weak D match, TRBD1 (5 bases). The CDR3 contains 15 residues. Deletions cut 0 bases from V and 4 bases from J, with 12 bases between. The germline V gene encodes CDR1 SGHAT and CDR2 FQNNGV. CDR3 amino acids: CASSLDRGGGYGYTF. DNA for the CDR3: TGTGCCAGCAGCTTAGATCGGGGCGGGGGCTATGGCTACACCTTC.

This clone was seen a handful of times. This sequence joins TRBV12-5 and TRBJ1-3; 8 nucleotides align to TRBD1. Per germline, CDR1 LGHNT and CDR2 FRNRAP. The length of the CDR3 is 15 residues. The J segment lost 0 bases and the V segment lost 6 bases, leaving 4 bases of the junction unmatched. CDR3 sequence reads: CASGPGTGSGNTIYF. The CDR3 DNA follows: TGTGCTAGTGGCCCTGGGACAGGCTCTGGAAACACCATATATTTT.